Detailed here is one T cell receptor (beta chain). Its antigen is currently unknown. The CDR3 loop spans 16 amino acids. V shed 1 base, J shed 2 bases, and the junction held 6 bases outside the gene matches. Germline V gives CDR1 SGHTA, CDR2 FQGTGA. This record comes from a study of cytomegalovirus exposure and HLA in healthy donors. Notes on the study in general: An apparent linkage of common viral pathogens to several of the most significant clusters emerged in a later analysis. Some TCR beta chains (roughly 150 of them) were listed as cytomegalovirus-associated. Rates of TCR association differed by HLA locus in a later analysis, with DRB1 highest and HLA-C lowest. Compared with the roughly 700-donor mean, an Asian-associated ancestry cluster reportedly had fewer N-insertions, according to a later analysis.

PCR amplification relied on 60 Vbeta primers (plus 13 Jbeta primers). Profiling relied on immunoSEQ multiplex PCR, and the TCRdb table lists in-frame clones only, not all of them. The sample gives about 140,000 clones, 70% to 85% of which show up once; approximately 9.7% is in the top ten. The rearrangement joins TRBV7-3 to TRBJ2-7, with TRBD2 identical over 9 bases. The TCR sequence derives from a woman aged 60-75 years in good health and CMV-seropositive. The source material was PBMCs. CDR3 coding DNA: TGTGCCAGCAGCTTAATGGCTAGCGGGAAGACCTACGAGCAGTACTTC. Its protein product is CASSLMASGKTYEQYF. The full variable domain, completed using reference TRBV7-3 and TRBJ2-7, is GAGVSQTPSNKVTEKGKYVELRCDPISGHTALYWYRQSLGQGPEFLIYFQGTGAADDSGLPNDRFFAVRPEGSVSTLKIQRTERGDSAVYLCASSLMASGKTYEQYFGPGTRLTVT.